This T cell receptor (beta chain) was captured by sequencing in a study of cytomegalovirus exposure and HLA in healthy donors. This clone appeared a single time. This CDR3 comprises 14 residues. V was shortened by 2 bases and J by 6 bases, with 13 bases between the two germline ends. Germline CDR1 and CDR2: MNHEY and SVGAGI. Vbeta (60) and Jbeta (13) primers were used in the PCR. This table comes from immunoSEQ multiplex PCR, and its TCRdb copy is limited to in-frame clones, with some not included. The data contain about 180,000 clones, more than 70% of them singletons. The clonotype was recovered from a girl aged 10 to 17 in good health and CMV-seropositive. The sequenced material came from PBMCs. V usage is TRBV6-5 and J usage is TRBJ1-1, with a tentative D call TRBD1 (6 bases). CDR3 protein: CASSYTGLSAEAFF. The CDR3 DNA reads as TGTGCCAGCAGTTACACAGGGTTGTCCGCTGAAGCTTTCTTT.